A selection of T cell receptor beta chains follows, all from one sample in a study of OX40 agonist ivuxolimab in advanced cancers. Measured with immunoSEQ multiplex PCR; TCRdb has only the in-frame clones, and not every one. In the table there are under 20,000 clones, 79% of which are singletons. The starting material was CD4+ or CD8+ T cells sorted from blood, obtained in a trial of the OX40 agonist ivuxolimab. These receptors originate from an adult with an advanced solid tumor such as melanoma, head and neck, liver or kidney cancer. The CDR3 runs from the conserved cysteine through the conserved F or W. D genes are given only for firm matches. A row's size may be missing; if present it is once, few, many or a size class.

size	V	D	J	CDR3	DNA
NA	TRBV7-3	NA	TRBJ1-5	CASSLVGRGYIINQPQHF	TGTGCCAGCAGCTTAGTGGGGAGGGGGTATATCATCAATCAGCCCCAGCATTTT
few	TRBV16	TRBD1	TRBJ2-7	CASSQSTGAYEQYF	TGTGCCAGCAGCCAATCCACAGGGGCCTACGAGCAGTACTTC
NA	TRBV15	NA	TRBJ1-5	CATSRAGLSLNQPQHF	TGTGCCACCAGCAGGGCAGGGCTTTCTCTTAATCAGCCCCAGCATTTT
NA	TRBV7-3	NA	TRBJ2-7	CASSLIGGPTYEQYF	TGTGCCAGCAGCTTAATAGGGGGACCTACCTACGAGCAGTACTTC
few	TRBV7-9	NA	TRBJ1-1	CASSLGQLNTEAFF	TGTGCCAGCAGCTTAGGACAGTTGAACACTGAAGCTTTCTTT
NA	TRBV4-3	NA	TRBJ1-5	CASSQEGVGNQPQHF	TGCGCCAGCAGCCAAGAGGGTGTGGGCAATCAGCCCCAGCATTTT
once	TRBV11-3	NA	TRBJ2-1	CASSFGLAGHNEQFF	TGTGCCAGCAGCTTTGGTCTAGCTGGGCACAATGAGCAGTTCTTC
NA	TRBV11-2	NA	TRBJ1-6	CASSLEAGGSGNSPLHF	TGTGCCAGCAGCTTAGAGGCGGGGGGATCAGGAAATTCACCCCTCCACTTT
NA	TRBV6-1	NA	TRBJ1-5	CASSEYSPGNQPQHF	TGTGCCAGCAGTGAATACTCCCCGGGGAATCAGCCCCAGCATTTT
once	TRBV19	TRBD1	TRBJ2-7	CASSIGTGYEQYF	TGTGCCAGTAGTATAGGGACAGGTTACGAGCAGTACTTC
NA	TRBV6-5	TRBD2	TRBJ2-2	CASGGAGELFF	TGTGCCAGCGGGGGGGCCGGGGAGCTGTTTTTT
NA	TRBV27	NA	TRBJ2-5	CASSLWGGEETQYF	TGTGCCAGCAGTTTATGGGGAGGTGAGGAGACCCAGTACTTC
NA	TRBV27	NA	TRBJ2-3	CASSFNLVAQQYF	TGTGCCAGCAGTTTTAATCTAGTAGCGCAGCAGTATTTT
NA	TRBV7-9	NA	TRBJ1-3	CASSLLPGNTIYF	TGTGCCAGCAGCTTACTTCCTGGAAACACCATATATTTT
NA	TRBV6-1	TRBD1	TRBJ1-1	CASSETLRTGVMRTEAFF	TGTGCCAGCAGTGAAACTCTTCGGACAGGGGTGATGCGGACTGAAGCTTTCTTT
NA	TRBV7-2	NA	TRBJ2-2	CASSLDNTGELFF	TGTGCCAGCAGCTTGGATAACACCGGGGAGCTGTTTTTT
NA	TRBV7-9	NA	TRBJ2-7	CASSLQESSYEQYF	TGTGCCAGCAGCTTACAGGAGAGCTCCTACGAGCAGTACTTC
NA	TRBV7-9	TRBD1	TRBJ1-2	CASGDRGFDYTF	TGTGCCAGCGGGGACAGGGGGTTCGACTACACCTTC
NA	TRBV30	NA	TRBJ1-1	CAWREGYLNTEAFF	TGTGCCTGGAGAGAGGGCTACCTGAACACTGAAGCTTTCTTT
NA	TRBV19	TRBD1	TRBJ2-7	CASSLTGGYEQYF	TGTGCCAGTAGTCTTACAGGGGGATACGAGCAGTACTTC
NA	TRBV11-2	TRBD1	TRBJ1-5	CASSLGQGRQPQHF	TGTGCCAGCAGCCTTGGACAGGGTAGGCAGCCCCAGCATTTT
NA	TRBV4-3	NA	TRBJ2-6	CASSQSRPTGANVLTF	TGCGCCAGCAGCCAATCACGACCGACTGGGGCCAACGTCCTGACTTTC
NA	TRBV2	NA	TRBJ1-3	CASTGTEQDTIYF	TGTGCCAGCACTGGGACGGAGCAAGACACCATATATTTT
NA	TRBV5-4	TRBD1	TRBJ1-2	CASSLGNRDSYGYTF	TGTGCCAGCAGCTTGGGCAACAGGGACAGCTATGGCTACACCTTC
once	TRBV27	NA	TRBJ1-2	CASSLGLDYGYTF	TGTGCCAGCAGTTTGGGCCTGGACTATGGCTACACCTTC
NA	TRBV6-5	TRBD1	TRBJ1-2	CASSGQGGYVYTF	TGTGCCAGCAGCGGACAGGGGGGATACGTCTACACCTTC
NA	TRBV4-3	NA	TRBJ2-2	CASSQLGEAGELFF	TGCGCCAGCAGCCAACTTGGGGAGGCCGGGGAGCTGTTTTTT
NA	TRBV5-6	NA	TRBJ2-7	CASSLGGDFYEQYF	TGTGCCAGCAGCTTGGGTGGCGACTTCTACGAGCAGTACTTC
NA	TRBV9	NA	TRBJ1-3	CASSPRGIEGSFSGNTIYF	TGTGCCAGCAGCCCCAGGGGAATCGAGGGATCCTTCTCTGGAAACACCATATATTTT
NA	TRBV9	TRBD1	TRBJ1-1	CASSAGGGLAEAFF	TGTGCCAGCAGCGCAGGGGGCGGTTTAGCTGAAGCTTTCTTT
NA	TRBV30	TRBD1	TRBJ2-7	CAWAVGTGRYEQYF	TGTGCCTGGGCGGTCGGGACAGGGCGATACGAGCAGTACTTC
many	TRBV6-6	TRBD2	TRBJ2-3	CASSYLLAVTDTQYF	TGTGCCAGCAGTTACTTACTAGCGGTCACAGATACGCAGTATTTT
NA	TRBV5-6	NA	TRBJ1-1	CASSPGGSEAFF	TGTGCCAGCAGCCCCGGAGGGTCGGAAGCTTTCTTT
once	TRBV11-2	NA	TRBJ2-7	CASSSWGQSSREQYF	TGTGCCAGCAGCTCGTGGGGGCAATCGTCGAGAGAGCAGTACTTC
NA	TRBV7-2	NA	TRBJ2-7	CASRSEAFSYEQYF	TGTGCCAGCAGATCAGAGGCGTTCTCCTACGAGCAGTACTTC
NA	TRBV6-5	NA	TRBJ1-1	CASTLGGTEAFF	TGTGCCAGCACCCTAGGGGGTACTGAAGCTTTCTTT
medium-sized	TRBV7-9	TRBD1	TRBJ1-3	CASSTDRGLTGNTIYF	TGTGCCAGCAGCACCGACAGGGGGCTCACTGGAAACACCATATATTTT
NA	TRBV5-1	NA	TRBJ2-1	CASNQATYNEQFF	TGCGCCAGCAACCAGGCAACCTACAATGAGCAGTTCTTC
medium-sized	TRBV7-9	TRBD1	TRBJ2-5	CAIMRGQETQYF	TGTGCCATAATGAGGGGGCAGGAGACCCAGTACTTC
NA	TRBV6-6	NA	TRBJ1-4	CASTLFWGREKLFF	TGTGCCAGCACCCTCTTTTGGGGGCGAGAAAAACTGTTTTTT
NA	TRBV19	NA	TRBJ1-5	CASSPRSLNQPQHF	TGTGCCAGTAGTCCCAGGAGTTTAAATCAGCCCCAGCATTTT